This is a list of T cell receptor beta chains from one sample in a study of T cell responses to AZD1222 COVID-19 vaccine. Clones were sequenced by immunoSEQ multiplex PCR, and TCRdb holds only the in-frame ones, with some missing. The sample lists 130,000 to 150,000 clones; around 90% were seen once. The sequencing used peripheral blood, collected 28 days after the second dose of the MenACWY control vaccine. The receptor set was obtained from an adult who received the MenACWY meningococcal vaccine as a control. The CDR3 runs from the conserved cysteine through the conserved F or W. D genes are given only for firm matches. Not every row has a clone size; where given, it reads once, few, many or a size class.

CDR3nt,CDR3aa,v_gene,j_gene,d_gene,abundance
TGTGCCAGCAGCTTTAGTCGGGACTTAAGCTCCTACAATGAGCAGTTCTTC,CASSFSRDLSSYNEQFF,TRBV3-1/TRBV3-2,TRBJ2-1,.,.
TGTGCCAGCAGCTTGGGGGGACTAGCGGGAGGGCCCTCCTACGAGCAGTACTTC,CASSLGGLAGGPSYEQYF,TRBV7-8,TRBJ2-7,TRBD2,.
TGTGCCACCGGGACAAGCACGGCGAACACCGGGGAGCTGTTTTTT,CATGTSTANTGELFF,TRBV24-1,TRBJ2-2,.,.
TGCAGTGCTAGGGAGGGATATGGCTACACCTTC,CSAREGYGYTF,TRBV20-1,TRBJ1-2,.,.
TGTGCCAGTAGTATAGATTGGCGTTATGGCTACACCTTC,CASSIDWRYGYTF,TRBV19,TRBJ1-2,.,.
TGTGCCAGCAGTTACTGGGGGACATCGGGTTCTAATGAGCAGTTCTTC,CASSYWGTSGSNEQFF,TRBV6-5,TRBJ2-1,.,.
TGTGCCAGCAGCGTGGGACAGGGTAACACTGAAGCTTTCTTT,CASSVGQGNTEAFF,TRBV9,TRBJ1-1,TRBD1,.
TGTGCCAGCAGTCACAATGAGCAGTTCTTC,CASSHNEQFF,TRBV6-5,TRBJ2-1,.,.
TGTGCCAGCAGCCCCTGGGACAGGGCTGACTATGGCTACACCTTC,CASSPWDRADYGYTF,TRBV9,TRBJ1-2,TRBD1,.
TGTGCCAGCAGTCCCGCGGCCCGGGATACGCAGTATTTT,CASSPAARDTQYF,TRBV5-4,TRBJ2-3,.,.
TGTGCCAGCAGTACGTACAGGGGCGAGCAGTACTTC,CASSTYRGEQYF,TRBV28,TRBJ2-7,TRBD1,few
TGTGCCAGCAGTGAACGCGTGCCTGGCGCTGAAGCTTTCTTT,CASSERVPGAEAFF,TRBV6-1,TRBJ1-1,.,few
TGTGCCAGCAGCTTAGTAGGACAGGATCCCTACGAGCAGTACTTC,CASSLVGQDPYEQYF,TRBV7-9,TRBJ2-7,TRBD1,few
TGCGCCAGCAGCCTCTCCAGGGGGTACGAGCAGTACTTC,CASSLSRGYEQYF,TRBV4-3,TRBJ2-7,TRBD1,.
TGTGCCAGCAGCATACCCCTTAGCGGGAGCCGGGCAGATACGCAGTATTTT,CASSIPLSGSRADTQYF,TRBV5-5,TRBJ2-3,TRBD2,.
TGTGCCAGCAGTGCACCCGGGACAAAGGAGAATGAGCAGTTCTTC,CASSAPGTKENEQFF,TRBV28,TRBJ2-1,.,.
TGTGCCAGCAGCCTTATTACCGACACTGAAGCTTTCTTT,CASSLITDTEAFF,TRBV14,TRBJ1-1,.,.
TGTGCCAGCAGCTCAGGGACTAGCGGGGGCGAGCAGTTCTTC,CASSSGTSGGEQFF,TRBV7-3,TRBJ2-1,TRBD2,.
TGCGCCAGCAGCTCCCGGGACAGCGGCAATCAGCCCCAGCATTTT,CASSSRDSGNQPQHF,TRBV4-1,TRBJ1-5,TRBD1,.
TGTGCCAGCAGCCCAAGTTCCGGACAGGGAGCAGATACGCAGTATTTT,CASSPSSGQGADTQYF,TRBV7-2,TRBJ2-3,TRBD1,.
TGTGCCAGCAGCCAGGGGGACGGGAGGGTCCTAACCGGGGAGCTGTTTTTT,CASSQGDGRVLTGELFF,TRBV3-1/TRBV3-2,TRBJ2-2,TRBD2,.
TGCGCCAGCAGCCTTTCCGGGGGCTCTAATGAAAAACTGTTTTTT,CASSLSGGSNEKLFF,TRBV5-1,TRBJ1-4,.,.
TGTGCCAGCACCCTCGAGACCTACGAGCAGTACTTC,CASTLETYEQYF,TRBV6-5,TRBJ2-7,.,.
TGTGCCACCAGTGATTCGGGACTAGCGGGAGAGGTAACAGATACGCAGTATTTT,CATSDSGLAGEVTDTQYF,TRBV24-1,TRBJ2-3,TRBD2,.
TGTGCCAGCTCATCCTTGGACAGGAGGTCCCAAGAGACCCAGTACTTC,CASSSLDRRSQETQYF,TRBV18,TRBJ2-5,TRBD1,.
TGTGCCAGCAGCGACGCGGGGGGTTTTCAGCCCCAGCATTTT,CASSDAGGFQPQHF,TRBV7-9,TRBJ1-5,.,.
TGTGCCACCCGCGGAAAGGGGTATACTGAAGCTTTCTTT,CATRGKGYTEAFF,TRBV19,TRBJ1-1,.,.
TGTGCCAGCAGTCAAACCGACGGCCACACCACCATATATTTT,CASSQTDGHTTIYF,TRBV6-5,TRBJ1-3,.,.
TGTGCCAGCGGTAGACATTCCCTACAGGGTTGGGTCACTGAAGCTTTCTTT,CASGRHSLQGWVTEAFF,TRBV27,TRBJ1-1,.,.
TGTGCCAGCAGTTTATACCCAGGGGCTCAGGGCTACGAGCAGTACTTC,CASSLYPGAQGYEQYF,TRBV27,TRBJ2-7,.,once
TGTGCCAGCAGCCTCGACAGGGCTGTGAACACCATATATTTT,CASSLDRAVNTIYF,TRBV7-9,TRBJ1-3,TRBD1,.
TGTGCCACCCGGCCCTGGGACCGAAATGAAAAACTGTTTTTT,CATRPWDRNEKLFF,TRBV6-4,TRBJ1-4,.,.
TGCGCCAGCAGCTTGTCTGGGGTGGCCTACGAGCAGTACTTC,CASSLSGVAYEQYF,TRBV5-1,TRBJ2-7,.,.
TGCGCCAGCAGCCCGACAGGGGGCTATGAAAAACTGTTTTTT,CASSPTGGYEKLFF,TRBV5-1,TRBJ1-4,TRBD1,.
TGTGCCAGCAGCTTGGCCCGCACAGATACGCAGTATTTT,CASSLARTDTQYF,TRBV7-2,TRBJ2-3,.,once
TGTGCCAGCAGCCGCCTAGGAGGGACGTCCCAGGAAAACACTGAAGCTTTCTTT,CASSRLGGTSQENTEAFF,TRBV14,TRBJ1-1,.,few
TGTGCCAGCTCACCTCGGACAGGGCCTGGAAACACCATATATTTT,CASSPRTGPGNTIYF,TRBV18,TRBJ1-3,TRBD1,.
TGTGCCAGCAAAGCCGGGACACCGAATGAAAAACTGTTTTTT,CASKAGTPNEKLFF,TRBV28,TRBJ1-4,.,.
TGCGCCAGCAGCTTGGCCATCTATAATTCACCCCTCCACTTT,CASSLAIYNSPLHF,TRBV5-1,TRBJ1-6,.,.
TGTGCCACCAGCAGAGATCCTACAGAATTCAATGAGCAGTTCTTC,CATSRDPTEFNEQFF,TRBV15,TRBJ2-1,.,.
TGTGCCAGCAGCGTAGAAGGGACAGGGCTCTACGAGCAGTACTTC,CASSVEGTGLYEQYF,TRBV9,TRBJ2-7,TRBD1,.
TGTGCCAGCAGCTTGAGCGGTCTGAACACTGAAGCTTTCTTT,CASSLSGLNTEAFF,TRBV5-4,TRBJ1-1,.,.
TGTGCCAGCAGCCCACCGACAGGGCGGAGTAGGGAGCAGTACTTC,CASSPPTGRSREQYF,TRBV3-1/TRBV3-2,TRBJ2-7,TRBD1,.